A single sample gave rise to the 29 T cell receptor beta chains below, sequenced in a study of cytomegalovirus exposure and HLA in healthy donors. PCR amplification relied on 60 Vbeta primers (plus 13 Jbeta primers). The data were produced by immunoSEQ multiplex PCR, yet TCRdb's version contains in-frame clones alone and is incomplete. The profile shows roughly 86,000 clones, more than 55% of them singletons. The sample taken for sequencing was PBMCs. These receptors came from a woman aged 50 to 65 in good health and CMV-seropositive.

The chain couples TRBV20-1 to TRBJ1-1; D uncertain. V lost 6 bases, J lost 6 bases, and 11 bases lay in between. The CDR3 totals 11 residues. CDR1 and CDR2 from the germline V gene are DFQATT and SNEGSKA (reference sequence). Here the CDR3 DNA reads TGCAGTGCCCTATTAGAAGCTGAAGCTTTCTTT. Translation gives CSALLEAEAFF.

The rearrangement joins TRBV5-1 to TRBJ2-3, with 10 bases that match TRBD2. Unmatched junction bases numbered 3, after V lost 5 bases and J lost 0 bases. The CDR3 is 15 amino acids. Germline V gene data show CDR1 as SGHRS and CDR2 as YFSETQ. The CDR3 nucleotides read TGCGCCAGCAGACTAGCGGGGACTAGCACAGATACGCAGTATTTT. Amino acids: CASRLAGTSTDTQYF. Complete variable domain (other parts from reference TRBV5-1 and TRBJ2-3): KAGVTQTPRYLIKTRGQQVTLSCSPISGHRSVSWYQQTPGQGLQFLFEYFSETQRNKGNFPGRFSGRQFSNSRSEMNVSTLELGDSALYLCASRLAGTSTDTQYFGPGTRLTVL.

This clone appeared once. The V gene is TRBV27, the J gene TRBJ2-5, with D possibly being TRBD2 (7 bases). V was cut by 7 bases and J by 3 bases, with 15 bases left in between. The V gene's germline CDR1 is MNHEY and CDR2 SMNVEV (reference sequence). CDR3 length: 14 residues. CDR3 amino acids: CASKRGGGEETQYF. In DNA, the CDR3 is TGTGCCAGCAAGAGGGGGGGCGGGGAAGAGACCCAGTACTTC.

The chain combines TRBV7-2 with TRBJ1-5; TRBD1 is a possible D gene (6 bases). The CDR3 is 15 residues long. Trimming removed 1 base at V and 9 bases at J, with 16 bases between. Germline V gene lookup returns CDR1 SGHTA and CDR2 FQGNSA. CDR3 DNA sequence: TGTGCCAGCAGCTTAGATTGGACAGCTCCTAGGCCCCAGCATTTT. This sequence encodes CASSLDWTAPRPQHF.

V and J are TRBV7-2 and TRBJ2-5; TRBD2 matches 8 bases. V trimming: 5 bases; J trimming: 5 bases; junction bases outside the gene matches: 10. CDR1 is SGHTA and CDR2 is FQGNSA in the germline V gene. The CDR3 spans 15 residues. The CDR3 coding sequence is TGTGCCAGCAGCCCAGTAGCGGGGAAGGAGGAGACCCAGTACTTC. The encoded protein is CASSPVAGKEETQYF.

The V call is TRBV18, the J call TRBJ1-2; TRBD1 aligns across 9 bases. Germline V gene sequence: CDR1 KGHSH, CDR2 LQKENI. This CDR3 spans 14 amino acids. V was pared by 4 bases and J by 5 bases, with 5 bases of the junction left unmatched. CDR3 nucleotide sequence: TGTGCCAGCTCACAATGGGACAGGGAGTATGGCTACACCTTC. It translates to CASSQWDREYGYTF. The entire variable domain, with the rest obtained from reference TRBV18 and TRBJ1-2, is as follows: NAGVMQNPRHLVRRRGQEARLRCSPMKGHSHVYWYRQLPEEGLKFMVYLQKENIIDESGMPKERFSAEFPKEGPSILRIQQVVRGDSAAYFCASSQWDREYGYTFGSGTRLTVV.

The V and J genes are TRBV2 and TRBJ1-6; TRBD1 aligns across 7 bases. Germline V gene lookup returns CDR1 SNHLY and CDR2 FYNNEI. V shed 3 bases and J 6 bases; nucleotides not matched to a gene: 5. The CDR3 consists of 15 residues. CDR3 loop: CASSDTGVGNSPLHF. CDR3 bases: TGTGCCAGCAGTGACACAGGGGTCGGTAATTCACCCCTCCACTTT.

V and J are TRBV5-1 and TRBJ1-3; TRBD1 matches at 7 bases. The CDR3 spans 17 residues. CDR1 SGHRS and CDR2 YFSETQ come from the germline V gene. With V trimmed by 3 bases and J by 0 bases, 9 bases remained unmatched. CDR3 protein: CASSWDSSPVSGNTIYF. The CDR3 nucleotides read TGCGCCAGCAGCTGGGACAGTTCCCCCGTCTCTGGAAACACCATATATTTT. Complete variable domain (other parts from reference TRBV5-1 and TRBJ1-3): KAGVTQTPRYLIKTRGQQVTLSCSPISGHRSVSWYQQTPGQGLQFLFEYFSETQRNKGNFPGRFSGRQFSNSRSEMNVSTLELGDSALYLCASSWDSSPVSGNTIYFGEGSWLTVV.

The chain recombines TRBV4-1 with TRBJ1-6, with 8 bases lining up with TRBD1. Trimming took 0 bases from V and 7 from J; bases not matched to a gene: 5. CDR3 length: 16 residues. The germline gives CDR1 MGHRA, CDR2 YSYEKL. The CDR3 DNA reads TGCGCCAGCAGCCAAGATTCCCAGGGGGCGAATTCACCCCTCCACTTT. Translating gives CASSQDSQGANSPLHF.

V gene TRBV7-8 combines with J gene TRBJ2-2; D perhaps matches TRBD2 (6 bases). V shed 5 bases and J shed 4 bases, with 17 bases lying between them. CDR1 and CDR2 (germline): SGHVS, FQNEAQ. This CDR3 spans 16 amino acids. CDR3 DNA sequence: TGTGCCAGCAGCCCTTCCCGACTAGTTGGCACCGGGGAGCTGTTTTTT. Residues: CASSPSRLVGTGELFF.

The sample holds one count of this clone. The V call is TRBV7-2, the J call TRBJ1-1; D remains ambiguous. Germline CDR1 and CDR2: SGHTA and FQGNSA. V lost 5 bases and J lost 5, with 12 bases in between. The CDR3 has 13 amino acids. This CDR3 reads CASSLTRDTEAFF. CDR3 nucleotide sequence: TGTGCCAGCAGCCTCACCCGGGATACTGAAGCTTTCTTT.

This chain uses TRBV13 with TRBJ2-7; tentatively, D is TRBD2 (7 bases). CDR3 length: 15 residues. V dropped 5 bases and J dropped 6 bases, with 20 bases sitting between them. The germline V gene has CDR1 PRHDT and CDR2 FYEKMQ (reference sequence). The CDR3 bases are TGTGCCAGCAGCCCCGGGTGGGGAGGGGGGGGCGAGCAGTACTTC. The encoded protein is CASSPGWGGGGEQYF. The full variable domain, rest sourced from reference TRBV13 and TRBJ2-7, is AAGVIQSPRHLIKEKRETATLKCYPIPRHDTVYWYQQGPGQDPQFLISFYEKMQSDKGSIPDRFSAQQFSDYHSELNMSSLELGDSALYFCASSPGWGGGGEQYFGPGTRLTVT.

This clone was found a few times. J is TRBJ1-1 and V is TRBV6-5; D remains unclear. Germline assignment: CDR1 MNHEY and CDR2 SVGAGI. The CDR3 loop spans 14 amino acids. V was trimmed by 3 bases and J by 1 base, leaving 9 bases between them. The CDR3 DNA sequence: TGTGCCAGCAGTTATACGCCAGGGAACACTGAAGCTTTCTTT. It is translated as CASSYTPGNTEAFF.

This clone was detected a few times. The gene calls are TRBV5-6 and TRBJ1-5; D is perhaps TRBD1 (5 bases). Germline values: CDR1 SGHDT, CDR2 YYEEEE. The CDR3 is 13 residues long. Trimming cost V 1 base and J 4 bases, with 6 bases left between them. The CDR3 protein is CASSLTGNQPQHF. As DNA, the CDR3 is TGTGCCAGCAGCTTGACAGGAAATCAGCCCCAGCATTTT.

The chain combines TRBV25-1 with TRBJ2-7; TRBD2 matches 14 bases. Trimming at V came to 3 bases and at J to 6 bases, leaving 7 bases not matched to a gene. The V gene's germline CDR1 is MGHDK and CDR2 SYGVNS. This CDR3 comprises 16 residues. The CDR3 DNA follows: TGTGCCAGCAGTGACCCGACTAGCGGGGGGGCCAGCGAGCAGTACTTC. Protein product: CASSDPTSGGASEQYF.

The chain couples TRBV30 to TRBJ2-1, with D maybe TRBD2 (5 bases). Germline values: CDR1 GTSNPN, CDR2 SVGIG (reference sequence). This CDR3 is built from 12 residues. V was trimmed by 0 bases and J by 8 bases, leaving 8 bases between them. In DNA, the CDR3 is TGTGCCTGGAGTGTAACCGGGGATGAGCAGTTCTTC. Protein product: CAWSVTGDEQFF.

The chain employs TRBV7-9 and TRBJ2-1; TRBD2 agrees at 9 bases. Germline values: CDR1 SEHNR, CDR2 FQNEAQ (reference sequence). The CDR3 spans 15 residues. Germline trimming cut 3 bases from V and 5 bases from J; bases unmatched to any gene: 5. Written as DNA, the CDR3 is TGTGCCAGCAGCTTTTCTAGCGGGGAGCACAATGAGCAGTTCTTC. Translation: CASSFSSGEHNEQFF. Filled out from reference TRBV7-9 and TRBJ2-1, the complete variable domain reads DTGVSQNPRHKITKRGQNVTFRCDPISEHNRLYWYRQTLGQGPEFLTYFQNEAQLEKSRLLSDRFSAERPKGSFSTLEIQRTEQGDSAMYLCASSFSSGEHNEQFFGPGTRLTVL.

The rearrangement links TRBV27 to TRBJ2-7; D is unresolved. This CDR3 has 14 amino acids. CDR1 and CDR2 from the germline V gene are MNHEY and SMNVEV (reference sequence). V was pared by 5 bases and J by 0 bases, with 11 bases between. This CDR3 reads CASSPMQASYEQYF. CDR3 sequence (DNA): TGTGCCAGCAGTCCCATGCAGGCCTCCTACGAGCAGTACTTC.

This clone was seen a few times. The CDR3 carries no conserved terminal phenylalanine or tryptophan, so it likely arises from a read error. The limits of the CDR3 on the DNA are not certain, so only TCRdb's listed CDR3 is given. The V gene is TRBV5-6, the J gene TRBJ1-1. The CDR3 extends over 8 residues, inclusive of both ends. The V gene's germline CDR1 is SGHDT and CDR2 YYEEEE. The CDR3 is CASEKTTG.

The chain links TRBV19 to TRBJ2-1, with 11 bases matching TRBD2. From germline, CDR1 is LNHDA and CDR2 SQIVND (reference sequence). The CDR3 sequence is 15 residues long. The junction had 5 bases not matched to a gene; V was cut back by 6 bases and J by 4 bases. The CDR3 DNA reads as TGTGCCAGTAGCTCGACTAGCGGGGTTTACAATGAGCAGTTCTTC. Translated, it gives CASSSTSGVYNEQFF.

There are a few counts of this clone. DNA of the CDR3: TGTGCCAGCAGCCCTAGACAGGGTGCCTACACCTTC. This sequence encodes CASSPRQGAYTF. This chain links TRBV7-7 with TRBJ1-2; 7 bases match TRBD1. Unmatched junction bases numbered 7, after V lost 5 bases and J lost 10 bases. The germline CDR1 and CDR2 sequences are SSHAT and FNYEAQ (reference sequence). This CDR3 comprises 12 residues.

Details on this clone: The junction shows a germline mismatch at one end, possibly a read error. Additional DNA sequences in this sample encode the identical CDR3. The V call is TRBV30, the J call TRBJ1-6; the D is unclear. The CDR3 is 15 residues long. Germline assignment: CDR1 GTSNPN and CDR2 SVGIG (reference sequence). The CDR3, as DNA: TGTGCCTGGACGCCGTCAGGCATCTATAATTCCCCCCTCCACTTT. Protein: CAWTPSGIYNSPLHF.

The CDR3 sequence is CASSLASREDGYTF. CDR3 nucleotide sequence: TGTGCCAGCAGCTTAGCATCCAGGGAGGACGGCTACACCTTC. The rearrangement joins TRBV7-2 to TRBJ1-2; weak D call: TRBD1 (5 bases). Trimming took 0 bases from V and 8 from J, leaving 13 bases between them. The CDR3 consists of 14 residues. The germline V gene encodes CDR1 SGHTA and CDR2 FQGNSA.

This clone was counted ten times or more. Other DNA sequences from this sample encode an identical CDR3 as well. V gene TRBV4-2 combines with J gene TRBJ2-7; possibly TRBD2 for D (6 bases). The ends were cut back, 6 bases at V and 4 bases at J, with 10 bases in the middle. CDR1 is LGHNA and CDR2 is YNFKEQ in the germline V gene. The CDR3 has 12 amino acids. This CDR3 reads CASSPGGYEQYF. The CDR3 DNA is TGTGCCAGCAGTCCCGGGGGTTACGAGCAGTACTTC.

V and J are TRBV6-5 and TRBJ1-4; D might be TRBD1 (5 bases). CDR3 length: 16 residues. Per the germline V gene, CDR1 is MNHEY and CDR2 is SVGAGI. V gave up 0 bases and J gave up 0 bases, with 8 bases separating them. The CDR3 region has the DNA TGTGCCAGCAGTTACTCGGGGCTTGCAACTAATGAAAAACTGTTTTTT. This translates into CASSYSGLATNEKLFF.

The V and J genes are TRBV10-2 and TRBJ1-3; 9 bases are a match to TRBD1. This CDR3 comprises 15 residues. Looked up from germline, CDR1 is WSHSY and CDR2 is SAAADI. V trimming: 6 bases; J trimming: 0 bases; junction bases outside the gene matches: 3. The CDR3 sequence: CASRGTGSSGNTIYF. As DNA, the CDR3 is TGCGCCAGCAGGGGGACAGGGAGCTCTGGAAACACCATATATTTT.

The genes are TRBV7-8 and TRBJ1-2; 10 nucleotides agree with TRBD1. Germline assignment: CDR1 SGHVS and CDR2 FQNEAQ. V lost 5 bases to trimming and J lost 4 bases; unmatched junction nucleotides: 7. The CDR3 has 15 amino acids. Here the CDR3 reads CASSLEGQGSYGYTF. The CDR3 DNA follows: TGTGCCAGCAGCCTAGAGGGACAGGGGTCCTATGGCTACACCTTC.

The chain has TRBV4-2 and TRBJ1-1; possible D gene TRBD1, 6 bases. The CDR3 sequence is 15 residues long. Trimming took 0 bases from V and 1 from J, leaving 9 bases between them. Looked up from germline, CDR1 is LGHNA and CDR2 is YNFKEQ. CDR3 in DNA: TGTGCCAGCAGCCAAGAACAGGGTGGGAACACTGAAGCTTTCTTT. Amino acids: CASSQEQGGNTEAFF.

This chain links TRBV5-1 with TRBJ2-3; TRBD2 agrees at 11 bases. From germline, CDR1 is SGHRS and CDR2 YFSETQ. The CDR3 consists of 15 residues. V was clipped by 2 bases and J by 5 bases; unmatched bases: 4. CDR3 loop: CASSFSGGAEDTQYF. For the CDR3, the DNA is TGCGCCAGCAGCTTTAGCGGGGGGGCGGAAGATACGCAGTATTTT.